This T cell receptor (beta chain) was identified in a study of blood T cell repertoires in COVID-19 (dated by TCRdb to about 2020). Study-wide context: Samples covering the acute and convalescent phases of COVID-19 were provided by collaborators in the United States, Italy and Spain. Samples came from the ongoing ImmuneRACE study (first 160 participants) plus 1,254 subjects from 6 global collaborators. The prospective study material was composed of cDNA or gDNA derived from T cells, B-cell-depleted T cells, or PBMCs. The repertoires were released in a freely available public database meant as a resource for research on the immune response to SARS-CoV-2. The sample metadata nearly always contained a de-identified subject ID, COVID-19 status, age in years and sex. Subjects who had been exposed to COVID-19, were actively infected with it, or had recovered from it provided the deeply sampled blood TCRbeta repertoires that made up the dataset. Where available, HLA class I and class II types were taken from metadata supplied by the sample provider and were not determined by assay-based typing.

TCRbeta CDR3 regions were amplified from genomic DNA using the immunoSEQ Assay, a bias-controlled multiplex PCR. In the original analysis: The number of nucleated cells in each sample was estimated from the amplification of reference gene primers within the assay. Sequence reads were collapsed and filtered to measure the absolute abundance of every unique TCRbeta CDR3 rearrangement. For each sample, productive Simpson clonality was calculated as the square root of Simpson's diversity index across productive rearrangements. TCRdb holds this immuneACCESS table with in-frame rearrangements only. Some clones are missing; in checked studies, unresolved V genes explain under half, and the rest has no known cause. V and J calls and clone size come straight from that table; D and trimming were deduced from the DNA. The sample records approximately 380,000 clones, roughly 85% of which are singletons. Roughly 3.6% of the sample is in the top ten clones.

The CDR3 numbers 12 residues from cysteine through phenylalanine. Here the CDR3 DNA is all that survives: 36 bases in frame from base 1. CDR1 ENHRY and CDR2 SYGVKD are derived from the germline V gene. V and J are trimmed by 5 bases and 3 bases, and the gene matches miss 1 base of the junction. Regarding this clone: Its antigen remains unidentified. Nothing much larger sits one base from this clone, and base qualities are not available.

On the study overall, not on this receptor specifically: Clinical and demographic metadata were provided uncurated, with the amount varying by source and participant.

Collaborating institutions collected whole blood in K2EDTA tubes following their own protocols. For TCRbeta analysis, collaborator samples were shipped as frozen whole blood, as isolated PBMCs, or as DNA extracted from either sample type. The receptor comes from a woman younger than 35 with acute or convalescent COVID-19. The sequenced sample was peripheral blood. The chain joins TRBV10-3 to TRBJ2-7; a stretch of 7 junction bases matches TRBD1. The nucleotide sequence is given as TGTGCCATCAGTTGGGACAGCTACGAGCAGTACTTC. Translated, this gives CAISWDSYEQYF.